The rows below give T cell receptor beta chains drawn from one sample of a study of cytomegalovirus exposure and HLA in healthy donors. Sequencing used immunoSEQ multiplex PCR; TCRdb keeps in-frame clones, though not all of them. Of roughly 100,000 clones listed, approximately 60% were seen once; the top ten hold 5.9%. Sequencing was performed on PBMCs. These receptors originate from a boy younger than 18 in good health and CMV-seropositive. CDR3s include the opening cysteine and the closing phenylalanine or tryptophan. The order of the fields is J gene, V gene, CDR3 protein.

TRBJ2-2,TRBV6-5,CASSYRASGNTGELFF
TRBJ1-5,TRBV7-9,CASSLASSQPQHF
TRBJ2-5,TRBV7-2,CASTLSEQETQYF
TRBJ2-3,TRBV5-1,CASSLEDRAVDTQYF
TRBJ2-1,TRBV5-1,CASSATGTGVLNEQFF
TRBJ2-1,TRBV4-2,CASSQNGRPSYNEQFF
TRBJ2-2,TRBV5-1,CASSSLGQINTGELFF
TRBJ1-1,TRBV2,CASRPKRAGGAFF
TRBJ2-6,TRBV2,CASGQTGGLTGANVLTF
TRBJ2-7,TRBV30,CAWSVPGRGYEQYF
TRBJ2-1,TRBV6-4,CASSPGQGPYNEQFF
TRBJ2-1,TRBV7-3,CASSPGLAGIGNEQFF
TRBJ2-2,TRBV29-1,CSVEGGWGDTGELFF
TRBJ1-2,TRBV9,CASSVQGDGGYTF
TRBJ1-6,TRBV7-2,CASSQGWTENSPLHF
TRBJ2-6,TRBV19,CASSARQFSGANVLTF
TRBJ1-1,TRBV15,CATSREQGTNTEAFF
TRBJ2-7,TRBV27,CASSFSGLADLYEQYF
TRBJ2-3,TRBV19,CASSIAGSYTDTQYF
TRBJ1-1,TRBV7-6,CASSPDGDTEAFF
TRBJ2-2,TRBV15,CATRRDRANTGELFF
TRBJ2-7,TRBV14,CASSQDSAVDRSSYEQYF
TRBJ1-5,TRBV6-1,CASIQGKDQPQHF
TRBJ1-2,TRBV30,CAWSQGTGNYGYTF
TRBJ2-7,TRBV30,CAWSVPSSGRYEQYF
TRBJ1-2,TRBV18,CASSPNQGFGYGYTF
TRBJ2-6,TRBV9,CASSTSSGANVLTF
TRBJ2-1,TRBV11-2,CASSLGGVSYNEQFF
TRBJ1-3,TRBV9,CASSVEGNTIYF
TRBJ1-1,TRBV6-6,CASTLESMNTEAFF
TRBJ2-7,TRBV25-1,CASSEQGLYEQYF
TRBJ1-4,TRBV19,CASSIPRDEKLFF
TRBJ1-4,TRBV6-6,CASTGREGEKLFF
TRBJ1-1,TRBV7-9,CASSWDRGNTAFF
TRBJ1-5,TRBV30,CAWSERLGDQPQHF
TRBJ2-3,TRBV11-1,CASSPDWTSGSRDTQYF
TRBJ2-7,TRBV27,CASSGDISYEQYF
TRBJ1-1,TRBV29-1,CSAQGVSNTEAFF
TRBJ1-6,TRBV5-1,CASSTTGSSPLHF
TRBJ1-5,TRBV6-5,CASSGQGRQPQHF
TRBJ1-1,TRBV29-1,CSVGGVNTEAFF
TRBJ1-1,TRBV14,CASSLQGITEAFF
TRBJ1-5,TRBV2,CASRENRDSGNQPQHF
TRBJ1-3,TRBV30,CAWNPWTGYSGNTIYF